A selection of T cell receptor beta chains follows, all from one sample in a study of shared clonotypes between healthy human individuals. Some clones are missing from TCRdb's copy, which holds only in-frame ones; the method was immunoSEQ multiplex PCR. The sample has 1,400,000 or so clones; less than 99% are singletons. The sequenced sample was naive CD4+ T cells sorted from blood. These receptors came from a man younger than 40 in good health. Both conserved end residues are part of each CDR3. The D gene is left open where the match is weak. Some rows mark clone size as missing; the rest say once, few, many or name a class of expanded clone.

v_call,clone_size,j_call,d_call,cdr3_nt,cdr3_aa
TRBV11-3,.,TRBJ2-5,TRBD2,TGTGCCAGCAGCTTATTTGGACTAGCGGGAGGGACCGGAGGGGAGACCCAGTACTTC,CASSLFGLAGGTGGETQYF
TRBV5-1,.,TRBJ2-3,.,TGCGCCACCAGCCAAGGGGGGGGCACAGATACGCAGTATTTT,CATSQGGGTDTQYF
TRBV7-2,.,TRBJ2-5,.,TGTGCCAGCAGCCCGGTCGGAGAGACCCAGTACTTC,CASSPVGETQYF
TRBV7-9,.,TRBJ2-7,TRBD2,TGTGCCAGCAGCTTAGACCTGTTACGGGCATCTAGCGGGAGTGCCCAGTACTTC,CASSLDLLRASSGSAQYF
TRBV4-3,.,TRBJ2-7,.,TGCGCCAGCAGCCAAGATCTCACGATAGGCGTCAGGTACGAGCAGTACTTC,CASSQDLTIGVRYEQYF
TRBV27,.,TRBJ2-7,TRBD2,TGTGCCAGCAGACTACTAGCGAGCCGCTACGAGCAGTACTTC,CASRLLASRYEQYF
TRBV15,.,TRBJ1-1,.,TGTGCCACCAGCAGAGATTTGGGTTCCACTGAAGCTTTCTTT,CATSRDLGSTEAFF
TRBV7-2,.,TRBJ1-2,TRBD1,TGTGCCAGCAGCGACAGGGCTACCTATGGCTACACCTTC,CASSDRATYGYTF
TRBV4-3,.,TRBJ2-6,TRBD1,TGCGCCAGCAGCCAAGGGGGACAGGGCAGCTCTGGGGCCAACGTCCTGACTTTC,CASSQGGQGSSGANVLTF
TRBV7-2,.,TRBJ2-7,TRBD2,TGTGCCAGCGGATCTAGCGGGTGGGTCGAGCAGTACTTC,CASGSSGWVEQYF
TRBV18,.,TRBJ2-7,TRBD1,TGTGCCAGCTCACCACTAATACAGGGGGCCTACGAGCAGTACTTC,CASSPLIQGAYEQYF
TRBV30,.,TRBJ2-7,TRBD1,TGTGCCTGGAGGCCAGGGGGACAACCCTACGAGCAGTACTTC,CAWRPGGQPYEQYF
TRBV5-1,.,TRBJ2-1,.,TGCGCCAGCAACCCGAGTCAGGGGCGAGGCGATGAGCAGTTCTTC,CASNPSQGRGDEQFF
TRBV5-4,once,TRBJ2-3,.,TGTGCCAGCAGCTTTGGTGGGAAGGCCCGGGGGGATACGCAGTATTTT,CASSFGGKARGDTQYF
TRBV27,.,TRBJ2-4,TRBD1,TGTGCCAGCAGTACGGACAGGGTACGGATTCAGTACTTC,CASSTDRVRIQYF
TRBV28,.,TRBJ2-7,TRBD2,TGTGCCAGCAGAACCAGCGGGAGGGCAAACTACGAGCAGTACTTC,CASRTSGRANYEQYF
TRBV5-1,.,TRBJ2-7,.,TGCGCCAGCAGCCTCGCGACAGGATCTTTAAACGAGCAGTACTTC,CASSLATGSLNEQYF
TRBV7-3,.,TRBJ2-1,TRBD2,TGTGCCAGCAGCTTAGGGACTAGCGGGAGTTTTGGTGAGCAGTTCTTC,CASSLGTSGSFGEQFF
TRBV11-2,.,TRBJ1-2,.,TGTGCCAGCAGCCCGGCCGGGACGGCCAACTATGGCTACACCTTC,CASSPAGTANYGYTF
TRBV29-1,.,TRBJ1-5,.,TGCAGCGTTGAAGAAGCTGGAGCGAATCAGCCCCAGCATTTT,CSVEEAGANQPQHF
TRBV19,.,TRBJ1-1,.,TGTGCCAGTAGTCACGGGTCGTTCACTGAAGCTTTCTTT,CASSHGSFTEAFF
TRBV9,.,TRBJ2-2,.,TGTGCCAGCAGCGTAGTATCGGCGGCGGAAGAGCTGTTTTTT,CASSVVSAAEELFF
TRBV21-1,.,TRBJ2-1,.,TGTGCCAGCAGCATGCGGAGCGAACTCTACAATGAGCAGTTCTTC,CASSMRSELYNEQFF
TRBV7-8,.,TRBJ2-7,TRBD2,TGTGCCAGCAGCACCATGCCCCCCACTAGCGGGAGGGACCCCGCCTACGAGCAGTACTTC,CASSTMPPTSGRDPAYEQYF
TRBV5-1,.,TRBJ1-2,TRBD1,TGCGCCAGCAGCTTGGCAGGACAGGGAGTGGGAATCGATGGCTACACCTTC,CASSLAGQGVGIDGYTF
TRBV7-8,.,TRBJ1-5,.,TGTGCCAGCAGCTTAGCGTGGGATCAGCCCCAGCATTTT,CASSLAWDQPQHF
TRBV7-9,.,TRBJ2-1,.,TGTGCCAGCAGCTTAGAGCAGGGCTTTTCCCTTCTCGATGAGCAGTTCTTC,CASSLEQGFSLLDEQFF
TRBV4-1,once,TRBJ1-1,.,TGCGCCAGCAGCCAGGGTAAGGGAGGGACTGAAGCTTTCTTT,CASSQGKGGTEAFF
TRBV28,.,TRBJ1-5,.,TGTGCCAGCAGTTTGACCCCTCAACGGCAGCCCCAGCATTTT,CASSLTPQRQPQHF
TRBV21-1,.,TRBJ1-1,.,TGTGCCAGCAGTCTCATCGAAAACACTGAAGCTTTCTTT,CASSLIENTEAFF
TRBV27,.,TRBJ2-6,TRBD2,TGTGCCAGCAGTTTTACTAGCGGGATCTCTGGGGCCAACGTCCTGACTTTC,CASSFTSGISGANVLTF
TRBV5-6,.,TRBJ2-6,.,TGTGCCAGCAGCTTGGGTCTGCGGGAACTCTCTGGGGCCAACGTCCTGACTTTC,CASSLGLRELSGANVLTF
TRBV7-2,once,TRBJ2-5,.,TGTGCCAGCAGCTACAGTTGGGGCGAGACCCAGTACTTC,CASSYSWGETQYF
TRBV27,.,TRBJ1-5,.,TGTGCCAGCAGCCCTGTTTCCCTGTACCATAATCAGCCCCAGCATTTT,CASSPVSLYHNQPQHF
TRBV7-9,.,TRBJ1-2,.,TGTGCCAGCAGCTTTATGGGGGACCGCGGTGGCTACACCTTC,CASSFMGDRGGYTF
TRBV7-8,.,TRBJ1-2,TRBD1,TGTGCCAGCAGCTTATCCGTCAGGGGAGGGGGACAGGATGACTATGGCTACACCTTC,CASSLSVRGGGQDDYGYTF
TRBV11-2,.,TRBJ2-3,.,TGTGCCAGCAGCTTCCAGGGCGGACACTACACAGATACGCAGTATTTT,CASSFQGGHYTDTQYF
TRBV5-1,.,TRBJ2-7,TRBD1,TGCGCCAGCAGCTTGGCCGGGACAGGTACCTACGAGCAGTACTTC,CASSLAGTGTYEQYF
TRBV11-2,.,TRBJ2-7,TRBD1,TGTGCCAGCCGGTACTTCGGACAGGGTGATCGAGAGCAGTACTTC,CASRYFGQGDREQYF
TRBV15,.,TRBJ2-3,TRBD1,TGTGCCACCAGCACTCCCACGACAGGGGGGTCGAGTGCAGATACGCAGTATTTT,CATSTPTTGGSSADTQYF
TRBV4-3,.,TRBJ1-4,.,TGCGCCAGCAGCCAAGATTGGAGGGGCGAAAAACTGTTTTTT,CASSQDWRGEKLFF
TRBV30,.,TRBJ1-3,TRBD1,TGTGCCTGGAGTTTACCCATTGGTGGGACAGCCTCTGGAAACACCATATATTTT,CAWSLPIGGTASGNTIYF
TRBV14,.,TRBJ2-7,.,TGTGCCAGCAGCGGGGGGTACGAGCAGTACTTC,CASSGGYEQYF
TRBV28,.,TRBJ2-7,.,TGTGCCAGCAGTTCCCAACGGTACGAGCAGTACTTC,CASSSQRYEQYF
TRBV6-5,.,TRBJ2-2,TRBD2,TGTGCCAGCAGTTACGGGGGACTAGCGCTCGGCGGGGAGCTGTTTTTT,CASSYGGLALGGELFF
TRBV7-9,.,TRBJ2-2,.,TGTGCCAGCAGCTTATCTGACTTCACCGGGGAGCTGTTTTTT,CASSLSDFTGELFF
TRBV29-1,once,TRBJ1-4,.,TGCAGCGTCAAGGGACGCCCGGGTGCAACTAATGAAAAACTGTTTTTT,CSVKGRPGATNEKLFF
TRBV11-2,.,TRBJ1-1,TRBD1,TGTGCCAGCAGCTGGGAGACAGGGGGCTTTCTGGTTGAAGCTTTCTTT,CASSWETGGFLVEAFF
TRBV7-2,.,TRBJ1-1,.,TGTGCCAGCAGCTTAGCATGGTTTGAAGCTTTCTTT,CASSLAWFEAFF
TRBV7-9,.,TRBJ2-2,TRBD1,TGTGCCAGCAGCTTGCGACAGGGGCCCGCGGAAGGGGAGCTGTTTTTT,CASSLRQGPAEGELFF
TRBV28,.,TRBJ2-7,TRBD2,TGTGCCAGCAGTTTGAGTAGAAGCGGGAGGGCCGAGCAGTACTTC,CASSLSRSGRAEQYF